This TCR beta chain was found in a study of cytomegalovirus exposure and HLA in healthy donors. Profiled with immunoSEQ multiplex PCR; TCRdb holds only in-frame clones, not every one. The repertoire has around 250,000 clones, around 90% of them found once; the top ten carry 0.35% to 0.45%. This clone has a single count. The clonotype originates from a young woman in good health and CMV-seronegative. Sample: PBMCs.

The CDR3 DNA reads as TGCGCCAGCAGCTTGGCTACTAGCGGGGGGGATGAGCAGTTCTTC. It yields the protein CASSLATSGGDEQFF. V and J are TRBV5-1 and TRBJ2-1, with TRBD2 matching 13 bases. V dropped 0 bases and J dropped 8; count of bases not matched to a gene: 2. In germline, CDR1 is SGHRS, CDR2 YFSETQ. The CDR3 has 15 amino acids.